This T cell receptor (beta chain) was captured by sequencing in a study of control samples from healthy donors and cancer patients. CDR3 length: 14 residues. Looked up from germline, CDR1 is SGHTA and CDR2 is FQGTGA. V was trimmed by 5 bases and J by 8 bases, leaving 18 bases between them. Libraries were prepared by immunoSEQ multiplex PCR; TCRdb keeps only in-frame clonotypes and omits some of them. Of 90,000 to 150,000 clones listed, roughly 89% were seen once; the top ten hold 12%. The chain couples TRBV7-3 to TRBJ1-2; D unclear. The specimen sequenced was blood. This TCR came from a man aged 25-45 years in good health. This chain's CDR3 is CASSAYIAPQGYTF. CDR3 coding DNA: TGTGCCAGCAGCGCTTACATCGCCCCTCAAGGCTACACCTTC. The full variable domain, completed using reference TRBV7-3 and TRBJ1-2, is GAGVSQTPSNKVTEKGKYVELRCDPISGHTALYWYRQSLGQGPEFLIYFQGTGAADDSGLPNDRFFAVRPEGSVSTLKIQRTERGDSAVYLCASSAYIAPQGYTFGSGTRLTVV.